The clone carrying this TCR beta chain was seen only a few times. Its antigen is unknown. The CDR3 spans 15 residues. V was pared by 7 bases and J by 2 bases, with 4 bases of the junction left unmatched. Germline V gives CDR1 LGHDT, CDR2 YNNKEL (reference sequence). CD8 T cells were positively selected from what remained after CD4 positive selection. The data were obtained in a study of naive and memory T cell subsets. Study-wide findings and caveats: Naive repertoires, especially CD8, held a few larger clonotypes, possibly memory cells re-expressing CD45RA. Over 90% of naive TCR sequences appeared only once after error correction, unlike memory subsets. Naive and memory repertoire findings lacked a ground truth for validation. In CD4 and CD8 cells, diversity dropped from naive through EMRA.

Two oligonucleotides, mixed equimolar, formed the beta constant-region primer covering TRBC1 and TRBC2. The ligated cDNA underwent four PCR rounds using SP2 and nested alpha and beta constant-region primers. TCRdb re-analysed the UMI-ligation and nested PCR reads in MiXCR, keeping a single row per CDR3 protein. This sample has tens of thousands of distinct CDR3 sequences, with approximately 11% found just once. Material: naive CD4+ T cells from blood. The TCR originated in a human donor in good health. The chain employs TRBV3-1 and TRBJ2-6; 8 bases line up with TRBD1. Written as DNA, the CDR3 is TGTGCCAGCACCCAGGGGGCGGCTGGGGCCAACGTCCTGACTTTC. It specifies CASTQGAAGANVLTF. The complete variable domain, with remaining parts taken from reference TRBV3-1 and TRBJ2-6, reads DTAVSQTPKYLVTQMGNDKSIKCEQNLGHDTMYWYKQDSKKFLKIMFSYNNKELIINETVPNRFSPKSPDKAHLNLHINSLELGDSAVYFCASTQGAAGANVLTFGAGSRLTVL.